This TCR beta chain was documented in a study of shared clonotypes between healthy human individuals (TCRdb year 2020). Regarding the research as a whole: The cohort comprised a couple of women and three men aged 18 to 49 years. For each donor, three plates each were used for CD4 naive and CD4 memory, two plates were used for CD8 naive, and one plate was used for CD8 memory. To estimate repertoire size and how much clonotypes are shared between individuals, the study performed deep sequencing of blood TCR repertoires from roughly five healthy adults. To increase sequencing depth and limit assay-specific biases, TCR repertoire library preparation and sequencing were carried out by different laboratories using diverse techniques. Per donor, leukapheresis produced somewhere between about 0.94 and 9 billion PBMCs. What the study reported, not specific to this receptor: Estimated clonotype richness was generally larger for naive than for memory subsets. Only blood was sampled, and tissue TCR repertoires likely differ from those in blood. When a handful of donors were compared, the shared fraction of clonotypes was 5% to 6.5% for naive CD4, roughly 3.4% for naive CD8, 2% to 2.5% for memory CD4, and less than 0.45% for memory CD8. The genetic and exposure-history diversity represented was limited by the small number of donors. Based on pairwise subsampling, the degree of clonotype sharing among donors was expected to be affected by sequencing depth. Clonotypes shared by all four sorted-subset donors showed higher generation probabilities than non-shared clonotypes. Incomplete sequencing was indicated by rarefaction of sorted-subset datasets, despite the large sequencing depth.

Using the deep immunoSEQ assay, multiplex PCR amplified TCR CDR3 regions from genomic DNA. For each cell subset, the extracted genomic DNA was distributed evenly across all wells of several immunoSEQ 96-well plates, and each plate served as one replicate. For sorted subsets, about 200 ng genomic DNA, equal to tens of thousands of T cell genomes, was loaded into each replicate PCR. The purified libraries were quantified using a Qubit 3.0 fluorometer, sized with a Bioanalyzer 2100, and then quantified again using the KAPA Library Quantification kit. Every immunoSEQ 96-well plate was sequenced on a dedicated single-read 150-cycle Illumina NextSeq 550 flow cell. Per the original workflow: Because only junctional sequences without quality scores were contained in the immunoSEQ output, filtering matching that applied to full-length reads could not be performed. Sequences were annotated with PyIR, a Python wrapper for IgBLAST v1.9, using IMGT germline references to assign V/J genes and CDR3. Reads were removed for weak V/J assignments (E-value above 1e-6), missing CDR3, stop codons, out-of-frame junctions, or ambiguous translated residues. V3J clonotypes were defined as sequences sharing the same inferred V gene, J gene, and CDR3 amino acid sequence. To compute the percentage overlap between repertoires, the number of shared unique clonotypes was divided by the size of the smaller repertoire. Three approaches were used to assess repertoire richness: RTK rarefaction, the Chao1 estimator, and Recon v2.1 estimates of unobserved clonotypes. Generation probabilities were computed with OLGA for all TCRbeta clonotypes obtained by the gDNA method from a few donors. As stored in TCRdb, this immuneACCESS dataset retains in-frame rearrangements with V and J assigned. A fraction of the clones does not appear; measured against another copy, unresolved V genes explain less than half of the discrepancy, and the remainder lacks a known reason. V and J calls plus clone size are reproduced from that table; the DNA served to infer D and trimming. The sample table contains roughly 1 million clones; only one count was recorded for around four fifths of them. In total, the top ten clones hold 1.4% of the sample.

CDR1 and CDR2 were assigned from the germline V gene (reference sequence) as LNHDA and SQIVND. A distance of 7 bases separates the germline ends of V and J, which lose 3 bases and 0 bases respectively. The CDR3 goes from the cysteine to the phenylalanine over 14 residues. The kept DNA is CDR3 alone, 42 bases in frame from the first base. Turning to this clone: Its antigen remains unidentified. Base-call qualities are not available, and no considerably larger clone is one nucleotide away.

Donors were healthy HIV-negative adults with no recently reported acute infections or vaccinations. Only Caucasian adults living in Nashville, Tennessee, USA were represented among the donors. CD4+ T cells were enriched by magnetic negative selection; naive cells were then positively selected on CD45RA, and the negative fraction formed the memory subset. After blood collection by leukapheresis, PBMCs were isolated using Ficoll-Histopaque density gradient centrifugation and then cryopreserved in the vapor phase of liquid nitrogen. Purity and quantity of every magnetically sorted T cell population were checked by analytical flow cytometry. Each sorted fraction had its genomic DNA isolated and then quantified by UV absorbance on a Nanodrop 2000c.

This receptor chain uses TRBV19 and TRBJ2-3; the D gene assignment is ambiguous. The sequence came from a man aged 18 to 29 in good health. The sample taken for sequencing was memory CD4+ T cells sorted from blood. Sample cell subset or site, as interpreted from the label and publication: CD45RA-negative fraction. Read as DNA, the sequence is TGTGCCAGTAGTATTCGGGCTAGCACAGATACGCAGTATTTT. Protein translation: CASSIRASTDTQYF.